The 11 T cell receptor beta chains listed next were all sequenced from one sample in a study of identical twins. TCRdb used MiXCR to reprocess the 5' RACE reads, holding one entry per CDR3 protein. The repertoire has approximately 250,000 distinct CDR3 sequences, 6.5% to 8% of them found once; the top ten carry roughly 15%. These data were also reused for a study on T cells expressing NK-cell markers.

Sequenced: CD8+ T cells sorted from blood. All receptors derive from a young woman in good health.

The V call is TRBV14, the J call TRBJ1-5; D is uncertain. V was pared by 3 bases and J by 8 bases, with 14 bases between. The CDR3 has 14 amino acids. Germline loops: CDR1 SGHDN, CDR2 FVKESK. The CDR3 DNA is TGTGCCAGCAGCCAGGATCGGGTTCCGGAGCCCCAGCATTTT. Translation: CASSQDRVPEPQHF.

This clonotype was counted only a few times. The chain couples TRBV3-1 to TRBJ1-1, with 7 bases aligning to TRBD1. The J segment lost 5 bases and the V segment lost 3 bases, leaving 6 bases of the junction unmatched. The CDR3 is 14 amino acids. Germline lookup yields CDR1 LGHDT and CDR2 YNNKEL (reference sequence). The DNA of the CDR3 is TGTGCCAGCAGCCACGGACAGGATGGGACTGAAGCTTTCTTT. Residues: CASSHGQDGTEAFF.

A few counts support this clonotype. J is TRBJ2-1 and V is TRBV11-2; the match to TRBD2 covers 7 bases. Germline V gene sequence: CDR1 SGHAT, CDR2 FQNNGV. J was trimmed by 8 bases and V by 6 bases; bases with no gene match: 16. The CDR3 sequence is 16 residues long. In DNA, the CDR3 is TGTGCCAGCAGACCGCTTAGCGGGCTCAGGGTCGATGAGCAGTTCTTC. Its translation is CASRPLSGLRVDEQFF. The full variable domain, in which reference TRBV11-2 and TRBJ2-1 provide the parts outside the CDR3, is EAGVAQSPRYKIIEKRQSVAFWCNPISGHATLYWYQQILGQGPKLLIQFQNNGVVDDSQLPKDRFSAERLKGVDSTLKIQPAKLEDSAVYLCASRPLSGLRVDEQFFGPGTRLTVL.

This chain connects TRBV6-1 to TRBJ1-5, with 7 bases aligning to TRBD1. Losses at the gene ends were 3 bases for V and 5 bases for J; bases not matched to a gene: 4. CDR3 length equals 14 residues. Germline loops: CDR1 MNHNS, CDR2 SASEGT. The CDR3: CASSEDRPHQPQHF. The CDR3 nucleotides read TGTGCCAGCAGTGAGGACAGGCCCCATCAGCCCCAGCATTTT.

In the case of this clonotype: At one of its ends the junction is not consistent with the germline gene, which may arise from a read error. The chain joins TRBV5-6 to TRBJ2-3; D not resolved. This CDR3 is built from 12 residues. CDR1 and CDR2 from the germline V gene are SGHDT and YYEEEE. The CDR3 reads CASRLGSDTQYF. CDR3 coding DNA: TGTGCCAGCAGATTGGGGTCCGATACGCAGTATTTT.

On this clonotype itself: A single base separates this from a much larger clone, so it may be a read error. The chain links TRBV6-1 to TRBJ2-1, with 7 bases lining up with TRBD2. V dropped 10 bases and J dropped 8; count of bases not matched to a gene: 11. The CDR3 length is 13 residues. Germline loops: CDR1 MNHNS, CDR2 SASEGT. The CDR3: CATGPIAGHEQFF. The CDR3 nucleotides are TGTGCCACCGGCCCAATAGCGGGCCATGAGCAGTTCTTC.

This clonotype came up a few times. V is TRBV5-5 and J is TRBJ2-3, with unresolved D. The germline gives CDR1 SGHKS, CDR2 YYEKEE (reference sequence). The CDR3 loop spans 14 amino acids. Trimming removed 2 bases from V and 5 bases from J, with 12 bases in between. In DNA form, the CDR3 reads TGTGCCAGCAGCTTAGAAAGGGTCCGAGATACGCAGTATTTT. Translating gives CASSLERVRDTQYF.

There are a few counts of this clonotype. This chain uses TRBV9 with TRBJ2-1; 8 bases are a match to TRBD2. The germline gives CDR1 SGDLS, CDR2 YYNGEE. This CDR3 contains 15 residues. V was pared by 3 bases and J by 4 bases, with 6 bases of the junction left unmatched. The CDR3 spells CASSDSGTQYNEQFF. CDR3 coding DNA: TGTGCCAGCAGCGATAGCGGGACCCAATACAATGAGCAGTTCTTC.

This rearrangement joins TRBV25-1 to TRBJ2-1, with 8 bases aligning to TRBD2. Germline V gene data show CDR1 as MGHDK and CDR2 as SYGVNS. V was clipped by 8 bases and J by 12 bases; unmatched bases: 18. CDR3 length: 15 residues. The CDR3 sequence is CASPSPYLAGRGQFF. CDR3 nucleotide sequence: TGTGCCAGCCCCTCGCCTTACCTAGCGGGTCGCGGGCAGTTCTTC.

This clonotype was counted between two and nine times. This chain joins TRBV7-9 and TRBJ2-7; a weak D match, TRBD2 (6 bases). The V end was cut by 4 bases, the J end by 6 bases, with 19 bases between. Looked up from germline, CDR1 is SEHNR and CDR2 is FQNEAQ (reference sequence). CDR3 length: 15 residues. The CDR3 sequence is CASSSNRGGAREQYF. The CDR3 nucleotides read TGTGCCAGCAGCTCCAACCGAGGCGGGGCGCGCGAGCAGTACTTC.

The CDR3, as DNA: TGTGCCAGCAGTGCCGACTCTGGAAACACCATATATTTT. Its translation: CASSADSGNTIYF. This chain connects TRBV6-4 to TRBJ1-3; D is unresolved. The CDR3 spans 13 residues. V was shortened by 4 bases and J by 0 bases, with 4 bases between the two germline ends. CDR1 and CDR2 from the germline V gene are MRHNA and SNTAGT.